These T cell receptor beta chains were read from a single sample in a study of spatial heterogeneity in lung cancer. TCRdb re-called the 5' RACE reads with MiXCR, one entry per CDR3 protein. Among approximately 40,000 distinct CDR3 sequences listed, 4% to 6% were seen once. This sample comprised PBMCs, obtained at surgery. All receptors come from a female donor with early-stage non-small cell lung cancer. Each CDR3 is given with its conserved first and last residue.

CASSPGGRTGNTIYF,TRBV7-2,TRBJ1-3
CASSRTSGSPGANVLTF,TRBV28,TRBJ2-6
CSVGGANEKLFF,TRBV29-1,TRBJ1-4
CSAMPGLGTDTQYF,TRBV20-1,TRBJ2-3
CASSQEGDRSPLHF,TRBV7-9,TRBJ1-6
CASSLTPPGLAGVQLQYF,TRBV7-3,TRBJ2-3
CASSQAALAGTDTQYF,TRBV4-3,TRBJ2-3
CASSPGGARGETQYF,TRBV9,TRBJ2-5
CAISDPRVYTEAFF,TRBV10-3,TRBJ1-1
CSARDLGGTTNEKLFF,TRBV20-1,TRBJ1-4
CASTLRQLGTEAFF,TRBV12-3/TRBV12-4,TRBJ1-1
CASSLRGSGTEAFF,TRBV7-3,TRBJ1-1
CATSSPGAANTGELFF,TRBV5-4,TRBJ2-2
CASSQDSLTDTQYF,TRBV11-2,TRBJ2-3
CASSLVGGSYGNTIYF,TRBV5-1,TRBJ1-3
CASSPPALAGGNEQFF,TRBV18,TRBJ2-1
CASSLVVGSTDTQYF,TRBV27,TRBJ2-3
CASSLTMGAEAFF,TRBV7-3,TRBJ1-1
CASSSQGGDTDTQYF,TRBV11-2,TRBJ2-3
CASSQGPGQGGGYTF,TRBV4-1,TRBJ1-2
CAKDYRGRPAGYGYTF,TRBV6-5,TRBJ1-2
CASSWGLAGPDTQYF,TRBV7-3,TRBJ2-3
CASSSKGGSLNTEAFF,TRBV27,TRBJ1-1
CASSFGQASSYEQYF,TRBV28,TRBJ2-7
CASSQDSSAGNTIYF,TRBV3-1,TRBJ1-3
CDLTPGQGTSGNSPLHF,TRBV5-1,TRBJ1-6
CSARTGTRTFIQYF,TRBV20-1,TRBJ2-4
CASRGAGSTYEQYF,TRBV5-1,TRBJ2-7
CASSHPGQGNTEAFF,TRBV5-1,TRBJ1-1
CASSSGWNSPLHF,TRBV7-3,TRBJ1-6
CASSLNPPSGVNGELFF,TRBV12-3/TRBV12-4,TRBJ2-2
CSVDGGARSGANVLTF,TRBV29-1,TRBJ2-6
CSVEGAQGAEAFF,TRBV29-1,TRBJ1-1
CSAGETGTAGNTIYF,TRBV20-1,TRBJ1-3
CASRTGGQKPQHF,TRBV28,TRBJ1-5
CSVEDISYMQFF,TRBV29-1,TRBJ2-1
CASSYLDRDNEQFF,TRBV27,TRBJ2-1
CASSRNEKLFF,TRBV2,TRBJ1-4
CASSPLPTGQGMDGYTF,TRBV18,TRBJ1-2
CASSVDGETYEQYF,TRBV9,TRBJ2-7
CASSVEEGGSKAFF,TRBV9,TRBJ1-1
CASSPGDRSVANTEAFF,TRBV4-1,TRBJ1-1
CSAAWTGVAYEQYF,TRBV20-1,TRBJ2-7
CASSRGRESALHF,TRBV7-3,TRBJ1-6
CASSLVGQGASEQYF,TRBV7-9,TRBJ2-7
CASSLPAGNTIYF,TRBV7-3,TRBJ1-3
CASSISSLGTGHTEAFF,TRBV19,TRBJ1-1
CASSLIPGANTGELFF,TRBV27,TRBJ2-2
CATSRENTEAFF,TRBV15,TRBJ1-1
CSVESWSYGYTF,TRBV29-1,TRBJ1-2
CASSLDGAAGNTIYF,TRBV5-1,TRBJ1-3
CASSLAGSGQPQHF,TRBV7-2,TRBJ1-5
CASSENTGELFF,TRBV28,TRBJ2-2
CASSDPEVRPYNEQFF,TRBV10-2,TRBJ2-1